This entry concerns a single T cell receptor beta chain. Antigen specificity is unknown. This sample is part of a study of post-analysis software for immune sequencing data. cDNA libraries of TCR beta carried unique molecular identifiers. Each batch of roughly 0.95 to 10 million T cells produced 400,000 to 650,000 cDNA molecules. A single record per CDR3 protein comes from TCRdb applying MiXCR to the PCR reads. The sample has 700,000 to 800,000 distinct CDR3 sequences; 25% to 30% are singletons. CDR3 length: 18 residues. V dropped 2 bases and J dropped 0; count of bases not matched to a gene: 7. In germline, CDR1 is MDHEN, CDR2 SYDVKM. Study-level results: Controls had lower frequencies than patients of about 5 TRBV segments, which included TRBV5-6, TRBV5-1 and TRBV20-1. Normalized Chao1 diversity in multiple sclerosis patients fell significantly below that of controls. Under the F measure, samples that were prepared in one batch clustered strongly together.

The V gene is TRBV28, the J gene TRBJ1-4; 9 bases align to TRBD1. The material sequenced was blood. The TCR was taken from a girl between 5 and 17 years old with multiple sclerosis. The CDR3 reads CASSLGQGSSATNEKLFF. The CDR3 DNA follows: TGTGCCAGCAGTTTAGGACAGGGGAGTTCTGCAACTAATGAAAAACTGTTTTTT.